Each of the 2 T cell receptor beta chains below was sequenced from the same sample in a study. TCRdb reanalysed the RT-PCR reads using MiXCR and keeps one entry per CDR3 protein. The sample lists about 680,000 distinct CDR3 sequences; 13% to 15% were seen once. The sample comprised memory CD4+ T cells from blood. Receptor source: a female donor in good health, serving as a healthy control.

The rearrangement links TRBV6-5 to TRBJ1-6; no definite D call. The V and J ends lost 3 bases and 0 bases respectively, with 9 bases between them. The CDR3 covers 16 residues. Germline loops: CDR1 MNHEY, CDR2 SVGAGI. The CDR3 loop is CASSYQESSYNSPLHF. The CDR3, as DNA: TGTGCCAGCAGTTATCAGGAAAGCTCCTATAATTCACCCCTCCACTTT.

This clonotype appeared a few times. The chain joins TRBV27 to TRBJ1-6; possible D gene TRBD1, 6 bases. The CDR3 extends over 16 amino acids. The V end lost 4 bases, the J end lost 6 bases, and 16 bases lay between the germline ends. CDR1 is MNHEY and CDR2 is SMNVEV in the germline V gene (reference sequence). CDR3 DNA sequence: TGTGCCAGCAGTTCGACGGACAGTCCTCGTAATTCACCCCTCCACTTT. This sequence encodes CASSSTDSPRNSPLHF.